The next 19 T cell receptor beta chains were all read from a single sample in a study of post-analysis software for immune sequencing data. Findings of the study overall: About 5 TRBV segments appeared more often in patients than in controls, and TRBV5-6, TRBV5-1 and TRBV20-1 were among these.

Carried by the TCR beta cDNA libraries were unique molecular identifiers. MiXCR, applied by TCRdb to the PCR reads, yields one record per CDR3 protein. The sample contains 800,000 to 950,000 distinct CDR3 sequences, approximately 50% of which appear only once. What these receptors recognize is not known. The material sequenced was blood. These receptors came from a girl aged 10 to 17 with multiple sclerosis.

This chain joins TRBV9 and TRBJ2-2; tentatively, D is TRBD1 (5 bases). V was pared by 4 bases and J by 7 bases, with 17 bases between. The CDR3 is 15 amino acids. Germline CDR1 reads SGDLS; CDR2 reads YYNGEE. This CDR3 is CASSPRVVGNGELFF. CDR3 sequence (DNA): TGTGCCAGCAGCCCCAGGGTTGTGGGGAACGGGGAGCTGTTTTTT.

This clonotype was detected a few times. The chain links TRBV12-3 or TRBV12-4 to TRBJ2-5, with D possibly matching TRBD2 (6 bases). The CDR3 spans 14 residues. V was trimmed by 0 bases and J by 5 bases, leaving 10 bases between them. As DNA, the CDR3 is TGTGCCAGCAGTTTAGCCGGGAGCAAGGAGACCCAGTACTTC. It specifies CASSLAGSKETQYF.

The chain is built from TRBV5-5 and TRBJ2-1; D is tentatively TRBD1 or TRBD2 (6 bases each). Trimming removed 6 bases at V and 5 bases at J, with 15 bases between. This CDR3 region has 14 residues. Looked up from germline, CDR1 is SGHKS and CDR2 is YYEKEE (reference sequence). CDR3 region: CASNPRGENNEQFF. The CDR3 nucleotides are TGTGCCAGCAACCCGAGGGGGGAGAACAATGAGCAGTTCTTC.

The chain is built from TRBV5-6 and TRBJ2-4, with TRBD1 identical over 8 bases. V lost 4 bases to trimming and J lost 7 bases; unmatched junction nucleotides: 7. CDR3 length: 14 amino acids. The V gene's germline CDR1 is SGHDT and CDR2 YYEEEE. CDR3 amino acids: CASSAPGGANIQYF. The CDR3 DNA reads TGTGCCAGCAGCGCTCCAGGGGGCGCGAACATTCAGTACTTC.

The chain uses TRBV7-2 and TRBJ1-1; no firm D call. The germline gives CDR1 SGHTA, CDR2 FQGNSA. V was trimmed by 1 base and J by 4 bases, leaving 13 bases between them. The CDR3 has 15 residues. CDR3 nucleotide sequence: TGTGCCAGCAGCTTAGTAAACTCGGGTCCCACTGAAGCTTTCTTT. It translates to CASSLVNSGPTEAFF.

The chain joins TRBV7-2 to TRBJ2-5; 10 bases match TRBD2. The junction had 15 bases not matched to a gene; V was cut back by 5 bases and J by 3 bases. The CDR3 spans 18 residues. Germline CDR1 is SGHTA and CDR2 is FQGNSA. CDR3 sequence reads: CASSPFGRSGGAEETQYF. The DNA for the CDR3 is TGTGCCAGCAGCCCTTTCGGGAGGAGCGGGGGGGCGGAAGAGACCCAGTACTTC.

This clonotype has just one count. The rearrangement joins TRBV5-1 to TRBJ2-3; unclear D gene. Germline V gene data show CDR1 as SGHRS and CDR2 as YFSETQ. CDR3 length equals 15 residues. Trimming stripped 2 bases from V and 0 bases from J, with 10 bases between. The CDR3 protein is CASSFNAWSTDTQYF. The CDR3 nucleotides are TGCGCCAGCAGCTTCAACGCGTGGAGCACAGATACGCAGTATTTT.

This chain joins TRBV5-1 and TRBJ2-5, with D possibly matching TRBD1 (5 bases). The CDR3 contains 14 residues. The V end lost 0 bases, the J end lost 3 bases, and 9 bases lay between the germline ends. The germline CDR1 and CDR2 sequences are SGHRS and YFSETQ. This CDR3 is CASSLGRAKETQYF. The CDR3 bases are TGCGCCAGCAGCTTGGGCAGGGCAAAAGAGACCCAGTACTTC.

The chain couples TRBV20-1 to TRBJ2-7; D is perhaps TRBD2 (5 bases). This CDR3 has 15 amino acids. The germline V gene has CDR1 DFQATT and CDR2 SNEGSKA (reference sequence). V was trimmed by 4 bases and J by 2 bases, leaving 18 bases between them. The CDR3 bases are TGCAGTGCTAATGGGCCGACGGGGAACCCCTACGAGCAGTACTTC. This translates into CSANGPTGNPYEQYF.

This clonotype has only a few counts. The chain is built from TRBV12-3 or TRBV12-4 and TRBJ2-6; 7 nucleotides align to TRBD1. The CDR3 is 18 amino acids. V trimming: 1 base; J trimming: 0 bases; junction bases outside the gene matches: 6. The chain's CDR3 is CASSLVGQRLSGANVLTF. CDR3 coding DNA: TGTGCCAGCAGTTTAGTGGGACAGAGACTCTCTGGGGCCAACGTCCTGACTTTC.

The V call is TRBV20-1, the J call TRBJ2-4; no definite D call. The J call is in doubt because the DNA end fits TRBJ2-7 better. CDR1 and CDR2 (germline): DFQATT, SNEGSKA (reference sequence). The length of the CDR3 is 10 residues. CDR3 nucleotide sequence: TGCAGTGCTAGAGCGATCGAGCAGTACTTC. Translated: CSARAIEQYF.

This clonotype was detected once. The rearrangement uses TRBV5-1 and TRBJ2-2, with 9 bases that match TRBD2. Germline V gene data show CDR1 as SGHRS and CDR2 as YFSETQ. CDR3 length: 15 residues. V lost 3 bases, J lost 5 bases, and 5 bases stayed unmatched. In DNA form, the CDR3 reads TGCGCCAGCAGCTCGTCTAGCGGGGCTACCGGGGAGCTGTTTTTT. Its translation is CASSSSSGATGELFF.

This clonotype was observed a handful of times. This chain joins TRBV3-1 and TRBJ2-7; TRBD2 matches 7 bases. V shed 3 bases and J 2 bases; nucleotides not matched to a gene: 7. The CDR3 extends over 15 amino acids. Germline CDR1 LGHDT, CDR2 YNNKEL (reference sequence). The CDR3 nucleotides are TGTGCCAGCAGCCATTCCGGGGGGATCACCTACGAGCAGTACTTC. Encoded protein: CASSHSGGITYEQYF.

This clonotype was picked up a small number of times. The chain has TRBV20-1 and TRBJ2-3, with D possibly matching TRBD1 (7 bases). The V gene's germline CDR1 is DFQATT and CDR2 SNEGSKA (reference sequence). Trimming removed 1 base from V and 2 bases from J, with 13 bases in between. The CDR3 loop spans 15 amino acids. The CDR3 loop is CSARGGTALTDTQYF. The DNA of the CDR3 is TGCAGTGCTAGAGGCGGGACAGCCCTCACAGATACGCAGTATTTT.

The chain is built from TRBV7-2 and TRBJ2-5; 7 bases agree with TRBD2. The J call may be mistaken, given a closer DNA end match to TRBJ2-7. The CDR3 runs 16 residues. Germline CDR1 reads SGHTA; CDR2 reads FQGNSA. This CDR3 is CASSLWVGPGGYEQYF. The CDR3 bases are TGTGCCAGCAGCTTATGGGTTGGGCCGGGAGGTTACGAGCAGTACTTC.

The table lists this clonotype with a few counts. The DNA is omitted, as the CDR3 cannot be located on it reliably, and the CDR3 follows TCRdb's listing. The rearrangement uses TRBV7-7 and TRBJ2-3; TRBD2, as called in the table, went unchecked against the DNA. Per the germline V gene, CDR1 is SSHAT and CDR2 is FNYEAQ (reference sequence). The CDR3 length equals 22 residues, ends included. The CDR3 sequence is CASSFYICSARPGLRDKDTQYF.

This chain's CDR3 is CASSPGLTEAFF. In nucleotides, the CDR3 is TGTGCCAGCAGCCCCGGGCTCACTGAAGCTTTCTTT. J is TRBJ1-1 and V is TRBV12-3 or TRBV12-4; D unclear. V was shortened by 6 bases and J by 4 bases, with 9 bases between the two germline ends. The CDR3 contains 12 residues.

The chain couples TRBV6-4 to TRBJ2-1, with TRBD2 matching over 7 bases. With V trimmed by 2 bases and J by 8 bases, 9 bases remained unmatched. In germline, CDR1 is MRHNA, CDR2 SNTAGT. This CDR3 is built from 15 residues. The CDR3 nucleotides read TGTGCCAGCAGTGACGGGACTACTGTAAGGGATGAGCAGTTCTTC. Encoded protein: CASSDGTTVRDEQFF.

Note on this clonotype: A junction end diverges from the germline sequence, so it may reflect a read error. This chain links TRBV5-1 with TRBJ1-5; D possibly corresponds to TRBD1 (5 bases). There are 15 residues in the CDR3. Germline lookup yields CDR1 SGHRS and CDR2 YFSETQ. CDR3 residues: CASSLSLDSNQPQRF. CDR3 coding DNA: TGCGCCAGCAGCTTGTCCCTCGACAGTAATCAGCCCCAGCGTTTT. Based on the CDR3 plus reference TRBV5-1 and TRBJ1-5, the full variable domain is KAGVTQTPRYLIKTRGQQVTLSCSPISGHRSVSWYQQTPGQGLQFLFEYFSETQRNKGNFPGRFSGRQFSNSRSEMNVSTLELGDSALYLCASSLSLDSNQPQRFGDGTRLSIL.